This T cell receptor (beta chain) came from a study of shared clonotypes between healthy human individuals. The ends lost 5 bases at V and 4 bases at J; junction bases unmatched: 13. The CDR3 has 17 residues. Germline V lookup: CDR1 LGHNA, CDR2 YSLEER. The repertoire was sequenced with immunoSEQ multiplex PCR; TCRdb's copy has only in-frame clones and lacks some. The sample carries about 490,000 clones, around 80% recorded once. The chain employs TRBV4-3 and TRBJ1-4; 7 nucleotides agree with TRBD1. The clonotype originates from a woman aged 40 to 50 in good health. Some clones in this sample may be carry-over from other donors' samples. What was sequenced was PBMCs. The CDR3 here is CASSEKPTGLNNEKLFF. CDR3 DNA: TGCGCCAGCAGCGAAAAGCCGACAGGGCTAAATAATGAAAAACTGTTTTTT.